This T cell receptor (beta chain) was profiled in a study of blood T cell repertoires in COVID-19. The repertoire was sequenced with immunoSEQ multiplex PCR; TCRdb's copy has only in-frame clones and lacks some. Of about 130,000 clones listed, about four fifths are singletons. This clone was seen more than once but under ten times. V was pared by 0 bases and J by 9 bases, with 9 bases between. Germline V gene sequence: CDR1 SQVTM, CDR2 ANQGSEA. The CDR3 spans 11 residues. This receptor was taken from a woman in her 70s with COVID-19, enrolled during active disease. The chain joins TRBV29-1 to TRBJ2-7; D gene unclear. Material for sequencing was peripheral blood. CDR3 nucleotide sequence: TGCAGCGTTGAAGAGGCGGCGGTGCAGTACTTC. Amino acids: CSVEEAAVQYF.